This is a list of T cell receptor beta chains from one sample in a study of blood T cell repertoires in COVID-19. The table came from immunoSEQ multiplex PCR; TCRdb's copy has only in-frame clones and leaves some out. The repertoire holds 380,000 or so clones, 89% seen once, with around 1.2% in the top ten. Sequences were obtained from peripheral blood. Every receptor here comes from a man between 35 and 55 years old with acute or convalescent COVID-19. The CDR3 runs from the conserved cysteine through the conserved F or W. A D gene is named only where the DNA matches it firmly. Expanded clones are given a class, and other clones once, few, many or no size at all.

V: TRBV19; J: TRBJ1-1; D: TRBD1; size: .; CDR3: CASSIPTGGAFAPEAFF; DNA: TGTGCCAGTAGTATTCCAACAGGGGGCGCGTTTGCCCCTGAAGCTTTCTTT
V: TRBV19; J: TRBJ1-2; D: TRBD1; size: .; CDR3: CASSTRDRGPRGYGYTF; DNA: TGTGCCAGTAGTACCCGGGACAGGGGCCCGAGGGGCTATGGCTACACCTTC
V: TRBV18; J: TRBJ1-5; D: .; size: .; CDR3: CASSPTGTTTNQPQHF; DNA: TGTGCCAGCTCACCTACCGGGACAACTACAAATCAGCCCCAGCATTTT
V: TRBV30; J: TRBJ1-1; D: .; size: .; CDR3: CAWSRGPGNTEAFF; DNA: TGTGCCTGGAGTCGCGGTCCTGGAAACACTGAAGCTTTCTTT
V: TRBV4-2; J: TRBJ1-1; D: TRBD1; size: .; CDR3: CASSSDRGTEAFF; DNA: TGTGCCAGCAGCTCTGACAGGGGCACTGAAGCTTTCTTT
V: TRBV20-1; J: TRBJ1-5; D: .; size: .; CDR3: CSASFGGSNQPQHF; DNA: TGCAGTGCTAGTTTCGGGGGGAGCAATCAGCCCCAGCATTTT
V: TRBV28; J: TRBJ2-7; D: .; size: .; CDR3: CASRGGWRTPSEQYF; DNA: TGTGCCAGCAGGGGTGGTTGGCGGACTCCGTCCGAGCAGTACTTC
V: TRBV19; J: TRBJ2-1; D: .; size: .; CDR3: CASSRGGQSYNEQFF; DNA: TGTGCCAGTAGTAGGGGGGGGCAATCCTACAATGAGCAGTTCTTC
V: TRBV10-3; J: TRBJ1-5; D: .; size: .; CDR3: CAISSQGFNQPQHF; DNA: TGTGCCATCAGCTCACAGGGTTTCAATCAGCCCCAGCATTTT
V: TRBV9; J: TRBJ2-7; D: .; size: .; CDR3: CASSDSGSPIYEQYF; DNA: TGTGCCAGCAGCGACTCAGGATCCCCTATATACGAGCAGTACTTC
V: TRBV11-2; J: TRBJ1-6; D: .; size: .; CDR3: CASQDNSYNSPLHF; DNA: TGTGCCAGCCAGGACAACTCCTATAATTCACCCCTCCACTTT
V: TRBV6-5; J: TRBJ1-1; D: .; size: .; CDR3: CASSPLTGRRTEAFF; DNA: TGTGCCAGCAGCCCCCTCACAGGAAGGCGCACTGAAGCTTTCTTT
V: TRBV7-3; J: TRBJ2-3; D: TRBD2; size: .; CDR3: CASSLTGSSGGFDTQYF; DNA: TGTGCCAGCAGCTTAACCGGTAGTAGCGGGGGTTTTGATACGCAGTATTTT
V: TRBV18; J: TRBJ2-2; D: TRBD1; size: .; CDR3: CASSPSRGTNTGELFF; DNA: TGTGCCAGCTCACCATCCAGGGGGACCAACACCGGGGAGCTGTTTTTT
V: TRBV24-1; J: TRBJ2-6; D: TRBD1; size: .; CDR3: CATSDPQGAGANVLTF; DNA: TGTGCCACCAGTGACCCACAGGGGGCTGGGGCCAACGTCCTGACTTTC
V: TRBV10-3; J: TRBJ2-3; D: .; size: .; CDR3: CAIASLTQGRTDTQYF; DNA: TGTGCCATCGCGTCGTTGACTCAAGGCCGCACAGATACGCAGTATTTT
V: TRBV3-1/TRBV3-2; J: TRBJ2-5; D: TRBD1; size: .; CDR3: CASSDRVQETQYF; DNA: TGTGCCAGCTCCGACAGGGTCCAAGAGACCCAGTACTTC
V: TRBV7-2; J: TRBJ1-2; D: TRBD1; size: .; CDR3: CASSSFPPGQNFYGYTF; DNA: TGTGCCAGCAGCTCTTTCCCCCCGGGACAGAACTTCTATGGCTACACCTTC
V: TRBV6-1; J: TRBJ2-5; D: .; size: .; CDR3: CASSEAHYQETQYF; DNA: TGTGCCAGCAGTGAAGCACACTATCAAGAGACCCAGTACTTC
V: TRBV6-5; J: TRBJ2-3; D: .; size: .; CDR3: CASRVGDFTTDTQYF; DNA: TGTGCCAGCAGGGTGGGGGACTTCACCACAGATACGCAGTATTTT
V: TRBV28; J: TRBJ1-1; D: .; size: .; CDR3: CASSLEGRGNTEAFF; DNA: TGTGCCAGCAGTTTAGAGGGCAGGGGGAACACTGAAGCTTTCTTT
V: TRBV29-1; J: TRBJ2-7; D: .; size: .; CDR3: CSVARTLSYEQYF; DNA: TGCAGCGTGGCGCGGACACTTTCCTACGAGCAGTACTTC
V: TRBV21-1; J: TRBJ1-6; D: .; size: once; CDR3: CASSKGPGQGTNSYNSPLHF; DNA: TGTGCCAGCAGCAAAGGCCCGGGACAGGGGACGAACTCCTATAATTCACCCCTCCACTTT
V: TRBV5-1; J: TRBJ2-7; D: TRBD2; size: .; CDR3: CASSLLAGVGEQYF; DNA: TGCGCCAGCAGCTTACTAGCGGGAGTGGGTGAGCAGTACTTC
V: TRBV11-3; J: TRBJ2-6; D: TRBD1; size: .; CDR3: CASSFKGTGKSGANVLTF; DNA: TGTGCCAGCAGCTTTAAAGGGACAGGAAAGTCTGGGGCCAACGTCCTGACTTTC
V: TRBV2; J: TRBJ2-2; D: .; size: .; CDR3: CASSLRQVNTGELFF; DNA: TGTGCCAGCAGTCTACGTCAGGTTAACACCGGGGAGCTGTTTTTT
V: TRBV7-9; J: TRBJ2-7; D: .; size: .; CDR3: CASSLQREQYF; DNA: TGTGCCAGCAGCTTACAACGGGAGCAGTACTTC
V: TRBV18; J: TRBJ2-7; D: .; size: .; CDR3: CASSPSSDEQYF; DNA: TGTGCCAGCTCACCGAGTAGCGACGAGCAGTACTTC
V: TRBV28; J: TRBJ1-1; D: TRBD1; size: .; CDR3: CASRVYRGRVTEAFF; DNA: TGTGCCAGCAGAGTATACAGGGGGCGCGTCACTGAAGCTTTCTTT
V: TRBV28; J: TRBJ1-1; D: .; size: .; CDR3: CASSLPNTEAFF; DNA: TGTGCCAGCAGTCTACCGAACACTGAAGCTTTCTTT
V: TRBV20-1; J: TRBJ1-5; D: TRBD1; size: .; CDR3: CSASQTPQGTSNQPQHF; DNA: TGCAGTGCTAGTCAGACACCACAGGGGACTAGCAATCAGCCCCAGCATTTT
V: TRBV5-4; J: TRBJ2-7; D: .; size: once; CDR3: CASSLEVRLGEQYF; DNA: TGTGCCAGCAGCTTGGAGGTGCGGCTCGGCGAGCAGTACTTC
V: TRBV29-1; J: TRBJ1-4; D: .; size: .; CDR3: CSADVGGSEKLFF; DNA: TGCAGCGCCGACGTGGGGGGTTCTGAAAAACTGTTTTTT
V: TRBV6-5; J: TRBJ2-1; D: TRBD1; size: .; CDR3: CASTGDREGDEQFF; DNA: TGTGCCAGCACCGGGGACAGGGAGGGGGATGAGCAGTTCTTC
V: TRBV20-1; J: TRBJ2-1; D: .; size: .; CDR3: CSAGWEDEQFF; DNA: TGCAGTGCTGGCTGGGAGGATGAGCAGTTCTTC
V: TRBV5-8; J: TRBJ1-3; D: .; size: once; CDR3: CASSPGYTIYF; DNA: TGTGCCAGCAGCCCAGGGTACACCATATATTTT
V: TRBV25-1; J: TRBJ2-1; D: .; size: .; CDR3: CASSESGGNEQFF; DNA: TGTGCCAGCAGTGAATCTGGGGGGAATGAGCAGTTCTTC
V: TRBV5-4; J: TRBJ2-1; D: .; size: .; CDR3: CASSSIQVGNEQFF; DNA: TGTGCCAGCAGCTCCATTCAGGTTGGCAATGAGCAGTTCTTC
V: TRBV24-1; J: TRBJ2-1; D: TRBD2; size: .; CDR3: CATSDDPLLAGGPRREQFF; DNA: TGTGCCACCAGTGATGATCCGCTATTAGCGGGAGGGCCGAGAAGAGAGCAGTTCTTC
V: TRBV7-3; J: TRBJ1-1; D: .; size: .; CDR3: CASSFGGGSEAFF; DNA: TGTGCCAGCAGCTTCGGGGGAGGATCTGAAGCTTTCTTT
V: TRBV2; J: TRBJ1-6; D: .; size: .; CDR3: CASRPMLAGSPLHF; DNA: TGTGCCAGCAGGCCGATGCTGGCTGGTTCACCCCTCCACTTT
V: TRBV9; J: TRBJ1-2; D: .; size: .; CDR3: CASSVASTGIYGYTF; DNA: TGTGCCAGCAGCGTAGCTTCTACAGGGATTTATGGCTACACCTTC
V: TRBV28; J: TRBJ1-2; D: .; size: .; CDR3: CASSLAQVPYGYTF; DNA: TGTGCCAGCAGTTTAGCACAGGTTCCCTATGGCTACACCTTC
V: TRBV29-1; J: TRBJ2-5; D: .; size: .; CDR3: CSVEEWDKGIEETQYF; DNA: TGCAGCGTTGAAGAATGGGACAAGGGAATTGAAGAGACCCAGTACTTC
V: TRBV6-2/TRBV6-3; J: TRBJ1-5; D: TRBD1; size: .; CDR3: CASSYLGQGSQPQHF; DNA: TGTGCCAGCAGTTACCTAGGACAGGGCAGTCAGCCCCAGCATTTT
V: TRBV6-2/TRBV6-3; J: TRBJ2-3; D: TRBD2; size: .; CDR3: CASSPGLAHSRDTQYF; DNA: TGTGCCAGCAGTCCGGGACTAGCGCATAGTAGAGATACGCAGTATTTT
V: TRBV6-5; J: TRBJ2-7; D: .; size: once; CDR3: CASSYQDSIAYEQYF; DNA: TGTGCCAGCAGTTACCAAGACAGTATTGCCTACGAGCAGTACTTC
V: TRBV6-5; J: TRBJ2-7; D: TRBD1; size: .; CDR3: CASRPFRDRTYEQYF; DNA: TGTGCCAGCAGACCATTCCGGGACAGAACCTACGAGCAGTACTTC
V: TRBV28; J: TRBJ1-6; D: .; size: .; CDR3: CASRLDRFYNSPLHF; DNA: TGTGCCAGCAGACTTGACAGATTTTATAATTCACCCCTCCACTTT
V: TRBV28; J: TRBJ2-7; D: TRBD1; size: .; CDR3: CASSTRARGIYEQYF; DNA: TGTGCCAGCAGTACAAGGGCCAGGGGGATCTACGAGCAGTACTTC
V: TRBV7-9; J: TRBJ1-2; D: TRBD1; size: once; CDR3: CASSLLTGEDGYTF; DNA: TGTGCCAGCAGCCTACTTACAGGGGAAGACGGCTACACCTTC
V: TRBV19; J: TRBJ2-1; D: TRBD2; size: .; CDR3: CASSMGLAGWSSYNEQFF; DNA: TGTGCCAGTAGTATGGGACTAGCGGGGTGGAGCTCCTACAATGAGCAGTTCTTC
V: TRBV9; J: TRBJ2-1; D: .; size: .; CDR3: CASSLRLEGEQFF; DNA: TGTGCCAGCAGCCTGCGACTAGAAGGAGAGCAGTTCTTC
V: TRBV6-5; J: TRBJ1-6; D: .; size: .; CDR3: CASSYSRRGNSPLHF; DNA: TGTGCCAGCAGTTACTCCCGGAGGGGCAATTCACCCCTCCACTTT
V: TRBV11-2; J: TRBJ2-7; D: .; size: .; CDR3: CASKKGASDTYEQYF; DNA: TGTGCCAGCAAAAAAGGGGCTAGTGATACATACGAGCAGTACTTC
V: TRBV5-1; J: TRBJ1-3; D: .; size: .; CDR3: CASSLEQTGNTIYF; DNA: TGCGCCAGCAGCTTGGAACAGACTGGAAACACCATATATTTT
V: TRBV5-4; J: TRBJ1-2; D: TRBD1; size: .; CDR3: CASSSALGQDGGYTF; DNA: TGTGCCAGCAGCTCAGCCCTGGGACAGGACGGAGGCTACACCTTC
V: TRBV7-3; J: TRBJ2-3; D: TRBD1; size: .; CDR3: CASSLGQEDTQYF; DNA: TGTGCCAGCAGCCTTGGACAGGAGGATACGCAGTATTTT
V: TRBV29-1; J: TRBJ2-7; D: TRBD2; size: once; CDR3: CSVEAGGSYEQYF; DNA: TGCAGCGTTGAGGCGGGGGGCTCCTACGAGCAGTACTTC